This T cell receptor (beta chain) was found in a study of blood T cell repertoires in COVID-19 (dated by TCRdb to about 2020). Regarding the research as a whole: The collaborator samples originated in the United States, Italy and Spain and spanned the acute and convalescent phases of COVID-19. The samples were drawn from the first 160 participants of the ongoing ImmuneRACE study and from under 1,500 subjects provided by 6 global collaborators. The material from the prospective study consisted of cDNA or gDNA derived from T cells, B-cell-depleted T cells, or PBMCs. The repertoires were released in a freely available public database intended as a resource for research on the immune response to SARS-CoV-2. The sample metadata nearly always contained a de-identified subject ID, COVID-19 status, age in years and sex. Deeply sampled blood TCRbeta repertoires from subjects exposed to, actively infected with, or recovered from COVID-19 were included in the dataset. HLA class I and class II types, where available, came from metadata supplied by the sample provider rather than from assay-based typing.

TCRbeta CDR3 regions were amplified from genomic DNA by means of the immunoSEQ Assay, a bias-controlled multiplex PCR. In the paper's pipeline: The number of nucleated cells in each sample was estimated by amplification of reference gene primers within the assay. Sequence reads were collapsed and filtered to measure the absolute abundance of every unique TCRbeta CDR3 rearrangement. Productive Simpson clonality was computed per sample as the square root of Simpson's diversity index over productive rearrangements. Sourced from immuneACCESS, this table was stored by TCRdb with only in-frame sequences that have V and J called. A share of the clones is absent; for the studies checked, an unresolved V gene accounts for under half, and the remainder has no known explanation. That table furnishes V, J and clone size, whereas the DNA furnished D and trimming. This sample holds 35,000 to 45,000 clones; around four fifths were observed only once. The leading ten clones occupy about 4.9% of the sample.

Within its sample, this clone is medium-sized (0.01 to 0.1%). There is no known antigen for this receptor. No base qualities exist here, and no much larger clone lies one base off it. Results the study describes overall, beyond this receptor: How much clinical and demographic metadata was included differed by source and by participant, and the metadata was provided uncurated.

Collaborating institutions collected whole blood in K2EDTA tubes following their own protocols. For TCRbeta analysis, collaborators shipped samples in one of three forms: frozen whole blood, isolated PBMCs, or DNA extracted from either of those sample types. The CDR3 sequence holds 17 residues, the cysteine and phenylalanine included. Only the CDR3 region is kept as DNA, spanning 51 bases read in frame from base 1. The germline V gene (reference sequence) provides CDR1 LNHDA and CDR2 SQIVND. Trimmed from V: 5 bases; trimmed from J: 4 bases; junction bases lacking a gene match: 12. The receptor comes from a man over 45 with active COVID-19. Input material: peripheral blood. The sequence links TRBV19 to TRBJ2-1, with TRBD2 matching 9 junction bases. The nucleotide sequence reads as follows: TGTGCCAGTAGTTCCCAACCAACTAGCGGGCCTTACAATGAGCAGTTCTTC. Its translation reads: CASSSQPTSGPYNEQFF.